The source of this TCR beta chain is a study of beta chain features in type 1 diabetes. Study-level findings and limits: Among all four CD4+ subsets, Type 1 diabetes patients had TCRB CDR3s that were moderately but significantly shorter.

Germline values: CDR1 KGHSH, CDR2 LQKENI. V lost 2 bases, J lost 2 bases, and 13 bases lay in between. The CDR3 is 15 residues long. Every isolated RNA sample was fully reverse transcribed, so sequencing captured expressed TCRB transcripts. The data were produced by immunoSEQ multiplex PCR, yet TCRdb's version contains in-frame clones alone and is incomplete. The sample consists of 200,000 to 300,000 clones, about 25% of them appearing once. Note on this clone: Its antigen remains unknown.

Sequencing was done on a sample of central memory CD4+ T cells from blood. This TCR was sampled from a young man in good health. This rearrangement joins TRBV18 to TRBJ2-7; no clear D gene. This chain's CDR3 is CASSPEINNAYEQYF. CDR3 coding DNA: TGTGCCAGCTCACCAGAGATCAATAATGCCTACGAGCAGTACTTC.